Included here is one TCR beta chain sequence, with context. The antigen remains unidentified. The table came from immunoSEQ multiplex PCR; TCRdb's copy has only in-frame clones and leaves some out. The table records around 99,000 clones, about 85% of them present only once. This record belongs to a study of T cell responses to AZD1222 COVID-19 vaccine. Whole-study findings and limits: Baseline serostatus was positive in only a handful of AZD1222 recipients.

The CDR3 is 15 amino acids. The germline V and J ends were trimmed by 3 bases and 4 bases, with 10 bases remaining between them. Germline V gene lookup returns CDR1 KGHSH and CDR2 LQKENI. The starting material was peripheral blood, obtained on day 0 of AZD1222 vaccination. The source of this sequence is an adult in good health. This chain uses TRBV18 with TRBJ2-6; no clear D. The CDR3 sequence is CASSPTWSGANVLTF. The CDR3 region has the DNA TGTGCCAGCTCACCTACATGGTCCGGGGCCAACGTCCTGACTTTC.